The sequence of this T cell receptor beta chain was determined in a study of blood T cell repertoires in COVID-19. Study-level information: Italy, Spain and the United States were the sources of the convalescent and acute COVID-19 samples.

Assay used: immunoSEQ multiplex PCR; TCRdb lists only in-frame clones, some missing. Of 150,000 to 200,000 clones in the sample, over 75% were seen once. Germline V lookup: CDR1 SEHNR, CDR2 FQNEAQ (reference sequence). The CDR3 consists of 14 residues. V lost 0 bases, J lost 8 bases, and 13 bases lay in between. The TCR comes from a person aged 65 to 79 with COVID-19, enrolled during active disease. The chain couples TRBV7-9 to TRBJ1-2; D is unresolved. Sequenced: peripheral blood. CDR3 bases: TGTGCCAGCAGCTTAGCGCTTCACCCGAGAGGCTACACCTTC. It codes for CASSLALHPRGYTF.